These 9 T cell receptor beta chains share one sample of origin, sequenced in a study of T cell repertoires in cytomegalovirus infection (dated by TCRdb to the late 2010s). Sequencer: Illumina HiSeq 1500. The raw public reads went through TCRdb reprocessing: fastp at Q25, MiXCR clone calling, in-frame beta chains kept. Rows matching on CDR3 protein sequence are summarized as one entry with the most common DNA and genes. The table for this sample lists over 150,000 distinct CDR3 sequences; about 18% of them were counted only once. Jointly, the top ten make up 20% to 25% of the sample. Sequenced input: CD8+ T cells from PBMCs. The receptors shown here come from a human donor in good health (CMV status not recorded). Some clones in this sample may be carry-over from other donors' samples.

This sequence joins TRBV6-1 and TRBJ2-5; a possible D gene is TRBD1 (6 bases). With 5 bases removed from V and 4 bases from J, the gap between germline ends came to 17 bases. This CDR3 spans 15 amino acids. Germline assignment: CDR1 MNHNS and CDR2 SASEGT. The CDR3 is CASSPPGHYRETQYF. The CDR3 nucleotides are TGTGCCAGCAGTCCCCCGGGACACTACCGAGAGACCCAGTACTTC.

This chain links TRBV27 with TRBJ1-2; D is perhaps TRBD1 (5 bases). In germline, CDR1 is MNHEY, CDR2 SMNVEV (reference sequence). V was trimmed by 6 bases and J by 0 bases, leaving 11 bases between them. The CDR3 runs to 14 residues. CDR3 sequence (DNA): TGTGCCAGCAGGGGGACCGCCGCTAACTATGGCTACACCTTC. Encoded protein: CASRGTAANYGYTF.

This clonotype was observed a few times. V is TRBV6-2 or TRBV6-3 and J is TRBJ2-1; no reliable D call. This CDR3 is built from 13 residues. In germline, CDR1 is MNHEY, CDR2 SVGEGT. Trimming shortened V by 4 bases and J by 5 bases, and 9 bases separated the two germline ends. CDR3: CASSSDPNNEQFF. CDR3 bases: TGTGCCAGCAGTTCCGACCCCAACAATGAGCAGTTCTTC.

This clonotype has just a few counts. The V call is TRBV19, the J call TRBJ2-1; D is unresolved. The CDR3 length is 17 residues. Trimming removed 2 bases at V and 4 bases at J, with 18 bases between. Looked up from germline, CDR1 is LNHDA and CDR2 is SQIVND (reference sequence). CDR3 DNA sequence: TGTGCCAGTAGTATACGGCACCGGAACTCCCTGTACAATGAGCAGTTCTTC. It encodes CASSIRHRNSLYNEQFF.

The V call is TRBV10-3, the J call TRBJ2-7; possible D gene TRBD1, 5 bases. Trimming cost V 5 bases and J 4 bases, with 18 bases left between them. The CDR3 length is 15 residues. Germline V gives CDR1 ENHRY, CDR2 SYGVKD. CDR3 DNA: TGTGCCATCAGTTCCTCCCCCACAGGAGATTACGAGCAGTACTTC. This codes for CAISSSPTGDYEQYF.

The rearrangement uses TRBV19 and TRBJ2-1, with no clear D. Germline loops: CDR1 LNHDA, CDR2 SQIVND (reference sequence). Trimming removed 3 bases at V and 1 base at J, with 10 bases between. The CDR3 is 15 residues long. The CDR3 loop is CASSIQGSSYNEQFF. The CDR3, as DNA: TGTGCCAGTAGTATTCAAGGTAGTTCCTACAATGAGCAGTTCTTC.

This clonotype has a handful of counts. The J gene is TRBJ2-1, the V gene TRBV7-9, with 10 bases aligning to TRBD2. Losses at the gene ends were 7 bases for V and 8 bases for J; bases not matched to a gene: 11. Germline V gene data show CDR1 as SEHNR and CDR2 as FQNEAQ (reference sequence). CDR3 length: 15 amino acids. The chain's CDR3 is CASTKSGGAIYEQFF. The DNA for the CDR3 is TGTGCCAGCACTAAAAGCGGGGGGGCGATCTATGAGCAGTTCTTC.

The J gene is TRBJ1-1, the V gene TRBV4-1; no clear D. Germline lookup yields CDR1 MGHRA and CDR2 YSYEKL. Trimming took off 1 base at V and 0 bases at J, with 12 bases between the two ends. This CDR3 region has 16 residues. CDR3 residues: CASSQVPGRLNTEAFF. In DNA form, the CDR3 reads TGCGCCAGCAGCCAAGTCCCGGGGAGGTTGAACACTGAAGCTTTCTTT.

This clonotype was counted between two and nine times. The chain employs TRBV11-2 and TRBJ2-7; possibly TRBD2 for D (7 bases). The CDR3 covers 15 residues. V lost 0 bases, J lost 2 bases, and 11 bases lay in between. Germline CDR1 reads SGHAT; CDR2 reads FQNNGV. In nucleotides, the CDR3 is TGTGCCAGCAGCTTAGAGGGGGGGCCAGCCTACGAGCAGTACTTC. Translation gives CASSLEGGPAYEQYF.